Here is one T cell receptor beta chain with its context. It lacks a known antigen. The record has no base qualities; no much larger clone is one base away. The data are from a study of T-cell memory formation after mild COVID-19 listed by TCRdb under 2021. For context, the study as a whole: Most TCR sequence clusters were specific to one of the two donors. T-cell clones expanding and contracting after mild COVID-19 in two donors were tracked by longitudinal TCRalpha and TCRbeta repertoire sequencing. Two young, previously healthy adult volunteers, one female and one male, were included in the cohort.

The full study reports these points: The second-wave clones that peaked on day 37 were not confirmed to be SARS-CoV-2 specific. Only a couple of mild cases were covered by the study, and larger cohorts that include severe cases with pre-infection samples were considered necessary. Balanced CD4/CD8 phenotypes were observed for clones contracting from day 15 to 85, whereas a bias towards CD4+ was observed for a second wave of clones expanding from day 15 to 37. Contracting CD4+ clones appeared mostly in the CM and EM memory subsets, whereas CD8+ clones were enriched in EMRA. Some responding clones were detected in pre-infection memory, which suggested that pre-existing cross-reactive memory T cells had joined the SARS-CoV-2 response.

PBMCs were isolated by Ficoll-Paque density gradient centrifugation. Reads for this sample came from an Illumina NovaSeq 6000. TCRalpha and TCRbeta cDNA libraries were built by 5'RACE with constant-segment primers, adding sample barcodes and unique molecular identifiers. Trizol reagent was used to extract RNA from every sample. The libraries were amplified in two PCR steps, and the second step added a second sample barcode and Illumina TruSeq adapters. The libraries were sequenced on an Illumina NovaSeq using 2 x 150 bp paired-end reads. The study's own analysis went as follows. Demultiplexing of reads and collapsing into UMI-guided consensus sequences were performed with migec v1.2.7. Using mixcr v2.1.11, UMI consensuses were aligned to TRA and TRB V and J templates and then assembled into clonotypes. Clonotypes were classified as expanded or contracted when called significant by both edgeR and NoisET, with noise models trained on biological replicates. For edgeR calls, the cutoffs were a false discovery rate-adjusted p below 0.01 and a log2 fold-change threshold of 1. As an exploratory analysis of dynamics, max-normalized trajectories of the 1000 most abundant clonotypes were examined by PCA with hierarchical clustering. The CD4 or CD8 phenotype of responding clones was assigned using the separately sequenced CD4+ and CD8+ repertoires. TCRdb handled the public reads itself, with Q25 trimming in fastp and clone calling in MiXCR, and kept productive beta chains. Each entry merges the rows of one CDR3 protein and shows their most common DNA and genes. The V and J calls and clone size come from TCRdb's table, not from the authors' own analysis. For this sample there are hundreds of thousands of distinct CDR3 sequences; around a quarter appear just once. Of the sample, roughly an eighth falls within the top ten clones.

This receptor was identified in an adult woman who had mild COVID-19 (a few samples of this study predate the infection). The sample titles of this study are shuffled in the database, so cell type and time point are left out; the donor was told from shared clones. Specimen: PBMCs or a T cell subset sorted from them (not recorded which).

The sequenced DNA: TGTGCCAGCAGCCACTACCCAGGGACTAGCGGGAGGGCCGGTGAGCAGTTCTTC. It is translated as CASSHYPGTSGRAGEQFF. In this chain, TRBV7-6 is recombined with TRBJ2-1; the junction holds 16 bases that match TRBD2. CDR1 and CDR2, looked up from the germline V gene, are SGHVS and FNYEAQ. The CDR3 contains 18 residues, cysteine and phenylalanine counted. The kept DNA is CDR3 alone, 54 bases in frame from the first base. After removal of 5 bases from V and 9 bases from J, the junction retains 13 bases not matched to a gene.